Each of the 27 T cell receptor beta chains below was sequenced from the same sample in a study of blood T cell repertoires in COVID-19. Measured with immunoSEQ multiplex PCR; TCRdb has only the in-frame clones, and not every one. The table lists about 360,000 clones, around 87% of them singletons. Sample: peripheral blood. All receptors derive from a human donor in a cohort sampled during active COVID-19.

This chain links TRBV30 with TRBJ2-1; D is possibly TRBD2 (6 bases). Trimming removed 2 bases from V and 5 bases from J, with 16 bases in between. Germline values: CDR1 GTSNPN, CDR2 SVGIG (reference sequence). The CDR3 loop spans 15 amino acids. The CDR3 coding sequence is TGTGCCTGGAGTTCCGGGAGTAGCGCAAACAATGAGCAGTTCTTC. Translation: CAWSSGSSANNEQFF.

The chain has TRBV2 and TRBJ1-1, with TRBD1 identical over 8 bases. The CDR3 runs to 16 residues. The V gene end was trimmed by 4 bases and the J gene end by 1 base; junction bases not matched to a gene: 8. Germline lookup yields CDR1 SNHLY and CDR2 FYNNEI. As DNA, the CDR3 is TGTGCCAGCAGTGGGGAGGGGGACAGGTGGAACACTGAAGCTTTCTTT. Translated, it gives CASSGEGDRWNTEAFF.

The V call is TRBV12-5, the J call TRBJ2-3; D might be TRBD2 (5 bases). Trimming took off 6 bases at V and 0 bases at J, with 16 bases between the two ends. Per germline, CDR1 LGHNT and CDR2 FRNRAP. CDR3 length: 16 residues. The CDR3: CASGTGLVFSTDTQYF. In DNA form, the CDR3 reads TGTGCTAGTGGAACTGGACTGGTATTTAGCACAGATACGCAGTATTTT. The whole variable domain, remainder taken from reference TRBV12-5 and TRBJ2-3, is DARVTQTPRHKVTEMGQEVTMRCQPILGHNTVFWYRQTMMQGLELLAYFRNRAPLDDSGMPKDRFSAEMPDATLATLKIQPSEPRDSAVYFCASGTGLVFSTDTQYFGPGTRLTVL.

The chain couples TRBV19 to TRBJ2-1, with TRBD2 as a possible D gene (6 bases). Between the trimmed V and J ends, which lost 0 bases and 7 bases, there was a span of 16 bases. The CDR3 runs 16 residues. CDR1 and CDR2 from the germline V gene are LNHDA and SQIVND (reference sequence). CDR3 nucleotides: TGTGCCAGTAGTATAGATCTATGGGGGAGGAGGAATGAGCAGTTCTTC. It specifies CASSIDLWGRRNEQFF. Looking up the rest from reference TRBV19 and TRBJ2-1 gives the full variable domain: DGGITQSPKYLFRKEGQNVTLSCEQNLNHDAMYWYRQDPGQGLRLIYYSQIVNDFQKGDIAEGYSVSREKKESFPLTVTSAQKNPTAFYLCASSIDLWGRRNEQFFGPGTRLTVL.

The chain combines TRBV27 with TRBJ2-3; D possibly corresponds to TRBD2 (5 bases). The CDR3 is 17 residues long. The V gene lost 5 bases and the J gene lost 0 bases, with 18 bases spanning the gap. Germline lookup yields CDR1 MNHEY and CDR2 SMNVEV (reference sequence). CDR3 in DNA: TGTGCCAGCAGTCCTCCAAAGCGTGGGAGTAGCACAGATACGCAGTATTTT. Its protein product is CASSPPKRGSSTDTQYF.

This sequence joins TRBV9 and TRBJ1-2, with D perhaps matching TRBD1 (6 bases). Trimming stripped 0 bases from V and 2 bases from J, with 11 bases between. The germline V gene encodes CDR1 SGDLS and CDR2 YYNGEE. The CDR3 is made up of 15 amino acids. CDR3 residues: CASSVGEQGNYGYTF. CDR3 in DNA: TGTGCCAGCAGCGTAGGGGAACAGGGAAACTATGGCTACACCTTC. The complete variable domain, with remaining parts taken from reference TRBV9 and TRBJ1-2, reads DSGVTQTPKHLITATGQRVTLRCSPRSGDLSVYWYQQSLDQGLQFLIQYYNGEERAKGNILERFSAQQFPDLHSELNLSSLELGDSALYFCASSVGEQGNYGYTFGSGTRLTVV.

This chain links TRBV11-2 with TRBJ1-6, with D uncertain. V dropped 2 bases and J dropped 7 bases, with 9 bases sitting between them. The CDR3 has 14 residues. Germline V gene sequence: CDR1 SGHAT, CDR2 FQNNGV. The CDR3 loop reads CASSLNRVNSPLHF. The CDR3 nucleotides read TGTGCCAGCAGCTTAAACAGAGTCAATTCACCCCTCCACTTT.

About this clone itself: One junction end does not reproduce the germline sequence, and a read error may be involved. The chain has TRBV15 and TRBJ1-5, with 9 bases fitting TRBD1. The CDR3 is 16 amino acids. Germline V lookup: CDR1 LNHNV, CDR2 YYDKDF (reference sequence). The CDR3 loop is CATSRGITGGKQPQHF. The CDR3 region has the DNA TGTGCCACCAGCAGAGGAATTACAGGGGGCAAACAGCCCCAGCATTTT.

The chain combines TRBV5-1 with TRBJ2-7; the match to TRBD1 covers 8 bases. This CDR3 has 17 amino acids. Unmatched junction bases numbered 14, after V lost 0 bases and J lost 6 bases. From germline, CDR1 is SGHRS and CDR2 YFSETQ. The CDR3 DNA is TGCGCCAGCAGCTTGGCCCAAAGTGGACAGGGTGTCGGCGAGCAGTACTTC. Protein: CASSLAQSGQGVGEQYF.

The chain links TRBV18 to TRBJ1-1; possible D gene TRBD1, 6 bases. Germline CDR1 is KGHSH and CDR2 is LQKENI. The CDR3 runs to 16 residues. Trimming removed 4 bases at V and 1 base at J, with 16 bases between. The CDR3 reads CASSRELTGQNTEAFF. The CDR3, as DNA: TGTGCCAGCTCACGGGAACTTACGGGACAGAACACTGAAGCTTTCTTT.

V usage is TRBV6-5 and J usage is TRBJ1-2; 7 bases match TRBD1. This CDR3 is 13 amino acids long. CDR1 is MNHEY and CDR2 is SVGAGI in the germline V gene. V shed 6 bases and J 4 bases; nucleotides not matched to a gene: 5. The CDR3 loop reads CASRGQTGYGYTF. The DNA of the CDR3 is TGTGCCAGCAGGGGACAGACCGGCTATGGCTACACCTTC.

V and J are TRBV4-1 and TRBJ1-4; TRBD1 agrees at 7 bases. The junction had 6 bases not matched to a gene; V was cut back by 4 bases and J by 4 bases. The CDR3 is 15 residues long. CDR1 and CDR2 (germline): MGHRA, YSYEKL. The CDR3 sequence is CASSRGQVNNEKLFF. The CDR3 DNA is TGCGCCAGCAGCCGAGGACAGGTGAATAATGAAAAACTGTTTTTT.

The gene calls are TRBV4-2 and TRBJ2-7; 10 nucleotides agree with TRBD2. Germline V gives CDR1 LGHNA, CDR2 YNFKEQ. Germline trimming cut 0 bases from V and 0 bases from J; bases unmatched to any gene: 11. The CDR3 extends over 19 amino acids. CDR3: CASSQDIHRAGGSSYEQYF. The CDR3 coding sequence is TGTGCCAGCAGCCAAGACATACACAGAGCGGGAGGGAGCTCCTACGAGCAGTACTTC.

The chain joins TRBV9 to TRBJ2-1, with 8 bases aligning to TRBD2. CDR3 length equals 16 residues. With 1 base clipped from V and 6 bases from J, the junction kept 9 bases outside the gene matches. The germline V gene has CDR1 SGDLS and CDR2 YYNGEE. CDR3 in amino acids: CASSVRSGTVGNEQFF. The CDR3 DNA reads as TGTGCCAGCAGCGTACGTAGCGGGACCGTGGGCAATGAGCAGTTCTTC.

This chain joins TRBV2 and TRBJ1-1; D may be TRBD1 (6 bases). V was cut by 5 bases and J by 0 bases, with 10 bases left in between. There are 14 residues in the CDR3. CDR1 and CDR2 (germline): SNHLY, FYNNEI. CDR3 DNA sequence: TGTGCCAGCAGTTACAGGGCCATGAACACTGAAGCTTTCTTT. Protein: CASSYRAMNTEAFF.

On this clone itself: One end of the junction fails to match germline, which may point to a read error. Within the sample, other DNA sequences also encode this same CDR3. The rearrangement links TRBV18 to TRBJ1-5; TRBD1 might be the D (5 bases). Germline CDR1 and CDR2: KGHSH and LQKENI. The length of the CDR3 is 16 residues. CDR3 DNA sequence: TGCGCCAGCTCCGATCAGGGCCCCTATAGCAATCAGCCCCAGCATTTT. Its protein is CASSDQGPYSNQPQHF.

The chain employs TRBV30 and TRBJ2-3, with 7 positions matching TRBD2. Germline lookup yields CDR1 GTSNPN and CDR2 SVGIG (reference sequence). The CDR3 contains 18 residues. V gave up 2 bases and J gave up 8 bases; unmatched junction bases: 22. This chain's CDR3 is CAWSLVSPLTSTSLTQYF. The CDR3 DNA reads TGTGCCTGGAGTTTAGTATCCCCCCTAACCTCGACTAGCCTTACGCAGTATTTT.

The chain couples TRBV6-1 to TRBJ1-2; unclear D gene. The CDR3 is made up of 14 amino acids. The germline V and J ends were trimmed by 3 bases and 3 bases, with 11 bases remaining between them. Germline V lookup: CDR1 MNHNS, CDR2 SASEGT. The CDR3 DNA sequence: TGTGCCAGCAGTGAGTCAGTCTCTTACTATGGCTACACCTTC. Translation gives CASSESVSYYGYTF.

The chain employs TRBV27 and TRBJ2-1, with TRBD2 matching 8 bases. This CDR3 has 16 residues. The germline gives CDR1 MNHEY, CDR2 SMNVEV (reference sequence). J gave up 2 bases and V 7 bases, and 10 bases lay outside the gene matches. The CDR3: CASNFGLAGAYNEQFF. The CDR3 DNA reads as TGTGCCAGCAATTTCGGTCTAGCGGGCGCCTACAATGAGCAGTTCTTC.

The V gene is TRBV10-3, the J gene TRBJ1-4, with D uncertain. The CDR3 runs 15 residues. The V end lost 0 bases, the J end lost 7 bases, and 12 bases lay between the germline ends. The germline CDR1 and CDR2 sequences are ENHRY and SYGVKD. The CDR3 DNA is TGTGCCATCAGTGAGTCGAAAGGACTGGTTGAAAAACTGTTTTTT. Its protein is CAISESKGLVEKLFF.

This CDR3 is CASSQAPTWTSGGLKRYEQYF. The CDR3 nucleotides are TGCGCCAGCAGCCAGGCACCCACTTGGACTAGCGGGGGTCTCAAGAGGTACGAGCAGTACTTC. This chain uses TRBV4-1 with TRBJ2-7, with 13 bases identical to TRBD2. The J segment lost 4 bases and the V segment lost 3 bases, leaving 21 bases of the junction unmatched. CDR1 MGHRA and CDR2 YSYEKL come from the germline V gene. CDR3 length equals 21 residues.

The chain has TRBV3-1 (or the pseudogene TRBV3-2) and TRBJ2-7; 8 nucleotides line up with TRBD2. Germline-derived CDR1 and CDR2 are LGHDT and YNNKEL (reference sequence). The CDR3 extends over 17 amino acids. V was pared by 4 bases and J by 6 bases, with 17 bases of the junction left unmatched. The CDR3 DNA reads TGTGCCAGCAGCCTCCTAGAAACCGGGACTAGAGGTGGCGAGCAGTACTTC. This codes for CASSLLETGTRGGEQYF.

V and J are TRBV15 and TRBJ2-7; D perhaps matches TRBD2 (5 bases). Germline CDR1 LNHNV, CDR2 YYDKDF (reference sequence). The CDR3 loop spans 15 amino acids. V lost 1 base to trimming and J lost 4 bases, with 14 bases between them. The CDR3 sequence is CATSRGDYTSYEQYF. CDR3 nucleotide sequence: TGTGCCACCAGCAGAGGAGACTATACATCTTACGAGCAGTACTTC.

Concerning this clone itself: The same CDR3 is also encoded by other DNA sequences in this sample. The V call is TRBV19, the J call TRBJ2-6; D is unclear. Deletions cut 4 bases from V and 0 bases from J, with 4 bases between. CDR3 length: 14 residues. The V gene's germline CDR1 is LNHDA and CDR2 SQIVND (reference sequence). Here the CDR3 DNA reads TGTGCCAGTAGTACGGGCTCTGGGGCCAACGTCCTGACTTTC. It yields the protein CASSTGSGANVLTF.

J is TRBJ2-1 and V is TRBV5-1; 7 nucleotides match TRBD2. V lost 3 bases to trimming and J lost 0 bases; unmatched junction nucleotides: 6. Germline CDR1 is SGHRS and CDR2 is YFSETQ. This CDR3 region has 16 residues. CDR3 sequence (DNA): TGCGCCAGCAGCTCGAGAGCGGGAAGCTCCTACAATGAGCAGTTCTTC. Encoded protein: CASSSRAGSSYNEQFF.

The chain recombines TRBV4-1 with TRBJ2-5; 12 nucleotides line up with TRBD2. Germline CDR1 and CDR2: MGHRA and YSYEKL. The CDR3 runs 16 residues. The trim removed 0 bases at V and 5 bases at J, leaving 4 bases unmatched. The CDR3 region has the DNA TGCGCCAGCAGCCAAGATCCGCTAGCGGGGGGGGAGACCCAGTACTTC. It translates to CASSQDPLAGGETQYF.

This chain connects TRBV7-2 to TRBJ2-3; TRBD2 is a possible D gene (5 bases). CDR1 SGHTA and CDR2 FQGNSA come from the germline V gene. V gave up 6 bases and J gave up 0 bases, with 16 bases separating them. The CDR3 totals 16 residues. The CDR3 DNA follows: TGTGCCAGCAGACTCGCCCGGGGTTCTAGCACAGATACGCAGTATTTT. As protein: CASRLARGSSTDTQYF.